This TCR beta chain derives from a study of shared clonotypes between healthy human individuals. The study, taken as a whole, reports: Few donors limited the genetic and exposure-history diversity represented. Larger richness was generally estimated for naive than memory subsets.

The germline V and J ends were trimmed by 3 bases and 3 bases, with 8 bases remaining between them. Germline-derived CDR1 and CDR2 are SGHTA and FQGTGA. The CDR3 loop spans 13 amino acids. In regard to this clone: Its antigen is still unknown.

This table comes from immunoSEQ multiplex PCR, and its TCRdb copy is limited to in-frame clones, with some not included. This sample carries 950,000 to 1,300,000 clones, around 76% of them seen once, and the ten largest clones take roughly 1.4%. The sequence came from a man between 18 and 29 years old in good health. This chain uses TRBV7-3 with TRBJ2-5; D unresolved. The source material was memory CD4+ T cells sorted from blood. Subset denoted: CD45RA-negative fraction. CDR3: CASSFVAEETQYF. DNA of the CDR3: TGTGCCAGCAGCTTTGTGGCGGAAGAGACCCAGTACTTC.